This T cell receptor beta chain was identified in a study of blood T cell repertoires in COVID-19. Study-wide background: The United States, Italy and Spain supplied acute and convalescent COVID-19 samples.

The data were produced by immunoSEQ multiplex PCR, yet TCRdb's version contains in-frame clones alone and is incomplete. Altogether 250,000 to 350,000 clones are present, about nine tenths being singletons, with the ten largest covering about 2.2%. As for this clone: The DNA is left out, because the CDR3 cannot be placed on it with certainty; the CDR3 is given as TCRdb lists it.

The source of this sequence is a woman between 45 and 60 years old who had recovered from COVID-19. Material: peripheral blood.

The chain's CDR3 is CASSSAPGGIYGYTF. The rearrangement joins TRBV6-5 to TRBJ1-2. The CDR3 adds up to 15 amino acids, both ends counted. Germline values: CDR1 MNHEY, CDR2 SVGAGI.